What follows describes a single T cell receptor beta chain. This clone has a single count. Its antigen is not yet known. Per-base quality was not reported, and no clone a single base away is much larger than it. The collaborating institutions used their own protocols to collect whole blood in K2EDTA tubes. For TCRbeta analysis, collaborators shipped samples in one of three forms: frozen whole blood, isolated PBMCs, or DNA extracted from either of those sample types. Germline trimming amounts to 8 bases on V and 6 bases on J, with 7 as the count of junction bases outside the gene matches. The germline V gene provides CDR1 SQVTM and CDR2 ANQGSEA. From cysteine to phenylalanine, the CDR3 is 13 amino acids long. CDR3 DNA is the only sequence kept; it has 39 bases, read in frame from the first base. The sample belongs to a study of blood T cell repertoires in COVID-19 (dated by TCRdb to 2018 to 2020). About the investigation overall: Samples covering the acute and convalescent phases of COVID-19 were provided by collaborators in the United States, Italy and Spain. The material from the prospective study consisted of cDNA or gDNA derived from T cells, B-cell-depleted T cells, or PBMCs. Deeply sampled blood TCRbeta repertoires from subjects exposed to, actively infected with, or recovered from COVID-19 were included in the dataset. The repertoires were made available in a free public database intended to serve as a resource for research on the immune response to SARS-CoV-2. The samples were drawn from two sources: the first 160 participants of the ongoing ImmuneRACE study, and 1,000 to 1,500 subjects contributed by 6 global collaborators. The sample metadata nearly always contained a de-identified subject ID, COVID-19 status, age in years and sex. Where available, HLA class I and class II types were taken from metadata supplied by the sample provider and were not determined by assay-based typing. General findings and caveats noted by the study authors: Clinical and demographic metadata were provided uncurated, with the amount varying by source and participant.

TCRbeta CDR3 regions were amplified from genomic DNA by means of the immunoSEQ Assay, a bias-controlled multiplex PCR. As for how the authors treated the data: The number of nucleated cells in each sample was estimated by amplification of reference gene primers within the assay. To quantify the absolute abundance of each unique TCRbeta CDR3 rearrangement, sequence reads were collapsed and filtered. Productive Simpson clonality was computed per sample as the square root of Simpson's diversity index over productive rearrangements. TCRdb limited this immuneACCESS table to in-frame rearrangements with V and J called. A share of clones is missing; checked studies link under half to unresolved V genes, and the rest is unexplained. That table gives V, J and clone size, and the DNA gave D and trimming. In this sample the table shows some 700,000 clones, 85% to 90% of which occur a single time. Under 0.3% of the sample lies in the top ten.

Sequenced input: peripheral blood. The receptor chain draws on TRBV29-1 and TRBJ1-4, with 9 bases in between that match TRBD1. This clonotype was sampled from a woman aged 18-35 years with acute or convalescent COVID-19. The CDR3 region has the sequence CSTRDRVDEKLFF. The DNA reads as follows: TGCAGCACCAGGGACAGGGTCGATGAAAAACTGTTTTTT.